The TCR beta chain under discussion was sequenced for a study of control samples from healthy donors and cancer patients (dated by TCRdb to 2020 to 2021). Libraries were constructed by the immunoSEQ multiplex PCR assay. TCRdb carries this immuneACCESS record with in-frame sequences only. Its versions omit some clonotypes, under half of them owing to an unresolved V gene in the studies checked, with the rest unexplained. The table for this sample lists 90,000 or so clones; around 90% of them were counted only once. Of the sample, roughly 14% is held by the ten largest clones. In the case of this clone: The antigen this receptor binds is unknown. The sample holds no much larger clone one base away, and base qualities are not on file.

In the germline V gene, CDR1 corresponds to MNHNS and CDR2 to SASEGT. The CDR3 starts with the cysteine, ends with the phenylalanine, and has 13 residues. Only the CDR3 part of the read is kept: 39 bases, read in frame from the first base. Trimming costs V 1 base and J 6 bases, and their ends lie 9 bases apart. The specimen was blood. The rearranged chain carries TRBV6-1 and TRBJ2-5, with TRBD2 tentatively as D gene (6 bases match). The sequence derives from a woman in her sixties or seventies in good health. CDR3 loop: CASSEGGEKTQYF. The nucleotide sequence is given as TGTGCCAGCAGTGAAGGGGGGGAGAAGACCCAGTACTTC.